A selection of T cell receptor beta chains follows, all from one sample in a study of cytomegalovirus exposure and HLA in healthy donors. Some clones are missing from TCRdb's copy, which holds only in-frame ones; the method was immunoSEQ multiplex PCR. The sample yields hundreds of thousands of clones, over 75% seen once. The sample taken for sequencing was PBMCs. All receptors come from a boy aged 5-17 years in good health and CMV-seronegative. CDR3s include the opening cysteine and the closing phenylalanine or tryptophan. D genes are given only for firm matches. Not all rows give a size; the values are once, few, many and, for expanded clones, a class.

NA TRBJ1-1 19 TRBV7-6 NA TGTGCCAGCAGCCCGTCTGGCATACAGGCGCTCCTAATGAACACTGAAGCTTTCTTT CASSPSGIQALLMNTEAFF
few TRBJ1-5 15 TRBV5-1 TRBD1 TGCGCCAGCAGCTTGGGGGGACAGGGGCATCAGCCCCAGCATTTT CASSLGGQGHQPQHF
NA TRBJ1-6 13 TRBV2 NA TGTGCCAGCAGGCTCACAGGGACCCCACCCCTCCACTTT CASRLTGTPPLHF
NA TRBJ1-3 14 TRBV5-1 NA TGCGCCAGCAGCTCCGGAGGCCCTGGAAACACCATATATTTT CASSSGGPGNTIYF
few TRBJ2-2 17 TRBV11-2 NA TGTGCCAGCAGCTTAGATCATAAGTGGGGGGATTCCGGGGAGCTGTTTTTT CASSLDHKWGDSGELFF
NA TRBJ2-2 15 TRBV19 TRBD2 TGTGCCAGTAGTATTACTAGCGGGATCGTCGGGGAGCTGTTTTTT CASSITSGIVGELFF
NA TRBJ1-3 16 TRBV18 NA TGTGCCAGCTCACCAAGCCAACCAGGTTCTGGAAACACCATATATTTT CASSPSQPGSGNTIYF
NA TRBJ1-1 17 TRBV11-2 TRBD1 TGTGCCAGCAGCCTAGCCTTTGACAGGGGGCAGGGCACTGAAGCTTTCTTT CASSLAFDRGQGTEAFF
NA TRBJ1-1 16 TRBV19 NA TGTGCCAGTAGCCACGGTGGGAGGTACTCGAACACTGAAGCTTTCTTT CASSHGGRYSNTEAFF
few TRBJ2-2 15 TRBV30 TRBD2 TGTGCCTGGAAGCGTAGGGAGGGCGACACCGGGGAGCTGTTCTTT CAWKRREGDTGELFF
NA TRBJ2-4 15 TRBV4-1 NA TGCGCCAGCAGACAAGGAGGGACTGTCGGGGACATTCAGTACTTC CASRQGGTVGDIQYF
NA TRBJ2-7 13 TRBV7-6 NA TGTGCCAGCAGCTTGGGCAGGGGCTACGAGCAGTACTTC CASSLGRGYEQYF
NA TRBJ2-7 15 TRBV7-7 TRBD1 TGTGCCAGCAGCCCACAACAGGGGAGAATCGACGAGCAGTACTTC CASSPQQGRIDEQYF
NA TRBJ1-2 16 TRBV6-5 TRBD1 TGTGCCAGCAGTTACTCCCGACAGGGGAAAGGCTATGGCTACACCTTC CASSYSRQGKGYGYTF
NA TRBJ2-5 14 TRBV2 TRBD1 TGTGCCAGCAGTGAAGACAGGGGCAGGGAGACCCAGTACTTC CASSEDRGRETQYF
NA TRBJ2-1 14 TRBV5-6 NA TGTGCCAGCAGCCCGGGGGGCATCTTGGATGAGCAGTTCTTC CASSPGGILDEQFF
NA TRBJ1-1 14 TRBV6-4 NA TGTGCCAGCAGTGAAGCGACGGGGAACACTGAAGCTTTCTTT CASSEATGNTEAFF
NA TRBJ2-5 14 TRBV7-2 NA TGTGCCAGCAGCTTAGCGGCGGGGTTGGAGACCCAGTACTTC CASSLAAGLETQYF
NA TRBJ2-1 14 TRBV28 TRBD2 TGTGCCAGCAGTTTAGGGACTAGCGTCAATGAGCAGTTCTTC CASSLGTSVNEQFF
NA TRBJ1-2 12 TRBV19 NA TGTGCCAGTACCGGGACTAACTATGGCTACACCTTC CASTGTNYGYTF
NA TRBJ1-2 14 TRBV6-5 TRBD1 TGTGCCAGCAGTTCCACAGGGGCGCCCTATGGCTACACCTTC CASSSTGAPYGYTF
NA TRBJ2-1 13 TRBV27 NA TGTGCCAGCAGTTTGACAGGAAACAATGAGCAGTTCTTC CASSLTGNNEQFF
NA TRBJ2-7 15 TRBV9 TRBD1 TGTGCCAGCAGCGCATCACAGGGGGCAGTCGACGAGCAGTACTTC CASSASQGAVDEQYF
NA TRBJ1-2 13 TRBV7-6 NA TGTGCCAGCAGCTCCTCAGGGAACTATGGCTACACCTTC CASSSSGNYGYTF
NA TRBJ1-1 15 TRBV19 NA TGTGCCAGTAGTCTTCGACAGGTAGGGAACACTGAAGCTTTCTTT CASSLRQVGNTEAFF
NA TRBJ1-1 15 TRBV18 TRBD1 TGTGCCAGCTCACCGAGGACAGGAGGTGACACTGAAGCTTTCTTT CASSPRTGGDTEAFF